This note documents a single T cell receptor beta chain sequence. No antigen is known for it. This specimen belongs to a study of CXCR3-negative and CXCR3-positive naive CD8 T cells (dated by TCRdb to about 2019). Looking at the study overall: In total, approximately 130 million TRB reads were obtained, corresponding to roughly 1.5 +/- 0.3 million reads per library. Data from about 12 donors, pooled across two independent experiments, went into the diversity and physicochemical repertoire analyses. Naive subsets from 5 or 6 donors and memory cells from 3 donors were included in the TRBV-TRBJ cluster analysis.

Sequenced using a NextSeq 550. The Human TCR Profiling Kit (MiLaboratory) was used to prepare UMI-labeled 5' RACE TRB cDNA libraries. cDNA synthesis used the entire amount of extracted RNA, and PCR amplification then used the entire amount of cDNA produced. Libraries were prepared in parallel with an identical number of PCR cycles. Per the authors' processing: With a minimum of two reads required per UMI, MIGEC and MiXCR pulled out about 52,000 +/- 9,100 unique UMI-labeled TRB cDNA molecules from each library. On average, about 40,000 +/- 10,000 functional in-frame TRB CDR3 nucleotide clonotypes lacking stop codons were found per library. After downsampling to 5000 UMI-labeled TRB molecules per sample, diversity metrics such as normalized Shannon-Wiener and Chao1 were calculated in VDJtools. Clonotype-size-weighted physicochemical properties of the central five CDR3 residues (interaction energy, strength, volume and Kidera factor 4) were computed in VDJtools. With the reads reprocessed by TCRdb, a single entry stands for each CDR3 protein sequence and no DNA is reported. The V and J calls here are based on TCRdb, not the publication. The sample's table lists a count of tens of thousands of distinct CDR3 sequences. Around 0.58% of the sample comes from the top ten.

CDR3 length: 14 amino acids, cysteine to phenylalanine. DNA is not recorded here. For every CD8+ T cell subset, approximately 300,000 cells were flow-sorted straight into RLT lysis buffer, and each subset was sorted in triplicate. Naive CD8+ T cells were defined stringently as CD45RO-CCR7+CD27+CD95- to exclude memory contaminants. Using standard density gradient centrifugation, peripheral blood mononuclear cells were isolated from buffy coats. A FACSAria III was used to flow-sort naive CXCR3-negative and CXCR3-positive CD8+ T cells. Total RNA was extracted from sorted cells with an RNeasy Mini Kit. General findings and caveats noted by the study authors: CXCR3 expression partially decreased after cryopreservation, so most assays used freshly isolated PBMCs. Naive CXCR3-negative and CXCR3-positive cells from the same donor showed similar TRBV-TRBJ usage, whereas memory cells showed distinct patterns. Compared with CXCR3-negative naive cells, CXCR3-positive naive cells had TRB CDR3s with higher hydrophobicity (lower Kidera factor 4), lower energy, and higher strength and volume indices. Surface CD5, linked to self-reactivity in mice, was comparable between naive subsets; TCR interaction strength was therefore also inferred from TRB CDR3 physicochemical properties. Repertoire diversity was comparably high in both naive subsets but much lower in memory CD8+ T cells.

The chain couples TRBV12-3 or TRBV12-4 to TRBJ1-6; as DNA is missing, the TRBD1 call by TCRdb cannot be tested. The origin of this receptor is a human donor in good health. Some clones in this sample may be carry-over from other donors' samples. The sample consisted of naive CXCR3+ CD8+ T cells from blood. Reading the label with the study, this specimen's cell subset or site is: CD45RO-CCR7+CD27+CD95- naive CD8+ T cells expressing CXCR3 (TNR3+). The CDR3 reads CASSFDRGNSPLHF.